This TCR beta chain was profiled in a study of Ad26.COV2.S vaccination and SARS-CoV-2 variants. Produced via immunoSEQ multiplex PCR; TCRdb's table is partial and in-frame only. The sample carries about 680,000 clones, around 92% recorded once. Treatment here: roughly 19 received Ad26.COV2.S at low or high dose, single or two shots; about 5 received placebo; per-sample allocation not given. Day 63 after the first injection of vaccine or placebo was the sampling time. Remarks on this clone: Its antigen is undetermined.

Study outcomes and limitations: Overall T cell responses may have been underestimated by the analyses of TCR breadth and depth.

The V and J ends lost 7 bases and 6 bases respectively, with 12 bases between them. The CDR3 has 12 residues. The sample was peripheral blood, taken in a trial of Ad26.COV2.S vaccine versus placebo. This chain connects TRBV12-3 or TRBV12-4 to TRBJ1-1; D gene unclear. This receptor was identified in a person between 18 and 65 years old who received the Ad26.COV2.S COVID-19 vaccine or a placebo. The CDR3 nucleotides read TGTGCCAGCACCCGGAAGGGTGCTGAAGCTTTCTTT. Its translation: CASTRKGAEAFF.